Below, 23 T cell receptor beta chains from the same sample are listed, as sequenced in a study of response to subunit inactivated influenza vaccine. A single record per CDR3 protein comes from TCRdb applying MiXCR to the RT-PCR reads. Among 400,000 to 650,000 distinct CDR3 sequences, approximately 7.7% were seen once, and the ten largest hold around 13%. Sequenced material: PBMCs from blood, taken less than 30 months after vaccination. These receptors originate from a man between 50 and 69 years old who received an inactivated influenza vaccine.

This clonotype appeared a few times. This rearrangement joins TRBV25-1 to TRBJ1-4, with D tentatively TRBD1 (5 bases). Germline V CDR1 and CDR2: MGHDK, SYGVNS. V dropped 7 bases and J dropped 2 bases, with 8 bases sitting between them. This CDR3 spans 13 amino acids. The CDR3 loop reads CASMGGTNEKLFF. CDR3 coding DNA: TGTGCCAGCATGGGGGGTACTAATGAAAAACTGTTTTTT.

In this sample, this clonotype turned up once. A much larger clone lies a single base off, so this may be a read error. The chain joins TRBV20-1 to TRBJ2-7, with D uncertain. Germline V gives CDR1 DFQATT, CDR2 SNEGSKA (reference sequence). The CDR3 is 10 residues long. Here the CDR3 DNA reads TGCTGTGCTCATAACTACGAGCAGTACTTC. Its protein is CCAHNYEQYF.

This sequence joins TRBV18 and TRBJ2-1; D may match TRBD1 or TRBD2 (5 bases each). The V end lost 6 bases, the J end lost 4 bases, and 13 bases lay between the germline ends. The CDR3 loop spans 14 amino acids. Germline V gives CDR1 KGHSH, CDR2 LQKENI. The DNA for the CDR3 is TGTGCCAGCTCTCCAGAGGGGTTTTACAATGAGCAGTTCTTC. It codes for CASSPEGFYNEQFF.

This clonotype was observed a few times. The J gene is TRBJ2-3, the V gene TRBV7-2; D not resolved. The germline CDR1 and CDR2 sequences are SGHTA and FQGNSA. Deletions cut 3 bases from V and 4 bases from J, with 11 bases between. The CDR3 spans 14 residues. The CDR3 region has the DNA TGTGCCAGCAGCTTGTCGGCAGCCCCAGATACGCAGTATTTT. Amino acid sequence: CASSLSAAPDTQYF.

This clonotype was seen a few times. The V gene is TRBV5-6, the J gene TRBJ2-3, with unresolved D. Per the germline V gene, CDR1 is SGHDT and CDR2 is YYEEEE. The germline V and J ends were trimmed by 0 bases and 7 bases, with 6 bases remaining between them. The length of the CDR3 is 12 residues. Written as DNA, the CDR3 is TGTGCCAGCAGCTTGGTACAGAATACGCAGTATTTT. Translating it yields CASSLVQNTQYF.

This chain joins TRBV6-1 and TRBJ1-5, with 7 bases identical to TRBD1. With V trimmed by 6 bases and J by 4 bases, 12 bases remained unmatched. This CDR3 is 16 amino acids long. Per germline, CDR1 MNHNS and CDR2 SASEGT. CDR3 region: CASSQIGTAINQPQHF. CDR3 coding DNA: TGTGCCAGCAGCCAAATAGGGACAGCCATTAATCAGCCCCAGCATTTT.

The gene calls are TRBV29-1 and TRBJ2-2; D remains unclear. Germline lookup yields CDR1 SQVTM and CDR2 ANQGSEA. The CDR3 has 13 residues. Trimming left V 6 bases short and J 8 bases short, with 16 bases between. The CDR3 spells CSVVSGPGGELFF. DNA for the CDR3: TGCAGCGTCGTCAGTGGTCCTGGGGGGGAGCTGTTTTTT.

Many counts were recorded for this clonotype. This chain uses TRBV7-8 with TRBJ1-1; maybe TRBD1 (6 bases). Germline V lookup: CDR1 SGHVS, CDR2 FQNEAQ. This CDR3 contains 14 residues. Trimming left V 1 base short and J 5 bases short, with 11 bases between. The CDR3 loop is CASSLERGRTEAFF. The CDR3 DNA follows: TGTGCCAGCAGCTTAGAAAGGGGGAGGACTGAAGCTTTCTTT. Using reference TRBV7-8 and TRBJ1-1 for the parts outside the CDR3, the full variable domain is GAGVSQSPRYKVAKRGQDVALRCDPISGHVSLFWYQQALGQGPEFLTYFQNEAQLDKSGLPSDRFFAERPEGSVSTLKIQRTQQEDSAVYLCASSLERGRTEAFFGQGTRLTVV.

This clonotype was detected only a few times. This CDR3 reads CASSLLHGNEQYF. The CDR3, as DNA: TGTGCCAGCAGTTTACTACACGGGAACGAGCAGTACTTC. The chain couples TRBV27 to TRBJ2-7, with a possible D match to TRBD2 (5 bases). The length of the CDR3 is 13 residues. Germline V gives CDR1 MNHEY, CDR2 SMNVEV (reference sequence). Trimming took 2 bases from V and 5 from J, leaving 10 bases between them.

This clonotype has a count of ten or more. This chain links TRBV2 with TRBJ2-1; possibly TRBD1 for D (6 bases). Germline CDR1 SNHLY, CDR2 FYNNEI. Trimming took 4 bases from V and 7 from J, leaving 11 bases between them. The CDR3 has 13 residues. The CDR3 is CASSVYRENEQFF. CDR3 coding DNA: TGTGCCAGCAGTGTGTACAGGGAGAATGAGCAGTTCTTC.

The chain combines TRBV28 with TRBJ2-1; 7 nucleotides line up with TRBD1. The CDR3 covers 14 residues. Germline CDR1 MDHEN, CDR2 SYDVKM. V lost 8 bases to trimming and J lost 0 bases; unmatched junction nucleotides: 4. The CDR3 spells CASLGTASYNEQFF. The CDR3 coding sequence is TGTGCCAGCCTCGGGACAGCCTCCTACAATGAGCAGTTCTTC.

This clonotype has a count of ten or more. The chain combines TRBV20-1 with TRBJ2-3; no reliable D call. The germline CDR1 and CDR2 sequences are DFQATT and SNEGSKA (reference sequence). V lost 6 bases and J lost 2, with 12 bases in between. The CDR3 contains 13 residues. The CDR3 DNA sequence: TGCAGTGCCCCTCCCGGGTTCACAGATACGCAGTATTTT. Its translation is CSAPPGFTDTQYF.

In this sample, this clonotype turned up a few times. The chain recombines TRBV7-8 with TRBJ2-7, with D perhaps TRBD1 (5 bases). V was cut by 3 bases and J by 6 bases, with 12 bases left in between. Looked up from germline, CDR1 is SGHVS and CDR2 is FQNEAQ. The CDR3 contains 13 residues. CDR3 sequence reads: CASSFSRDAEQYF. As DNA, the CDR3 is TGTGCCAGCAGCTTTAGCAGGGATGCCGAGCAGTACTTC.

The rearrangement joins TRBV18 to TRBJ1-5, with 8 bases aligning to TRBD1. CDR1 and CDR2 (germline): KGHSH, LQKENI. The CDR3 loop spans 15 amino acids. V trimming: 6 bases; J trimming: 6 bases; junction bases outside the gene matches: 10. CDR3 in amino acids: CASSPGQGVIQPQHF. The CDR3 DNA sequence: TGTGCCAGCTCTCCCGGACAGGGAGTTATTCAGCCCCAGCATTTT.

This clonotype was picked up many times. The chain has TRBV18 and TRBJ1-4; 7 nucleotides align to TRBD1. V shed 3 bases and J 8 bases; nucleotides not matched to a gene: 9. CDR1 and CDR2 (germline): KGHSH, LQKENI. There are 15 residues in the CDR3. The CDR3 DNA reads TGTGCCAGCTCACCGCCGACAGGGCTAGGCGAAAAACTGTTTTTT. It translates to CASSPPTGLGEKLFF.

At least ten counts were recorded for this clonotype. The chain links TRBV20-1 to TRBJ2-7, with 9 bases aligning to TRBD1. This CDR3 region has 13 residues. Germline trimming cut 7 bases from V and 4 bases from J; bases unmatched to any gene: 8. The germline V gene has CDR1 DFQATT and CDR2 SNEGSKA (reference sequence). In nucleotides, the CDR3 is TGCAGTGTCCGGACAGGGGAGCGGTACGAGCAGTACTTC. Translation: CSVRTGERYEQYF.

The CDR3 spells CASSYWQNQETQYF. The DNA for the CDR3 is TGTGCCAGCAGTTACTGGCAGAACCAAGAGACCCAGTACTTC. V is TRBV6-5 and J is TRBJ2-5; D is unclear. Per the germline V gene, CDR1 is MNHEY and CDR2 is SVGAGI. There are 14 residues in the CDR3. The germline V and J ends were trimmed by 1 base and 0 bases, with 6 bases remaining between them.

The gene calls are TRBV4-1 and TRBJ2-7; D is perhaps TRBD2 (5 bases). The CDR3 sequence is 15 residues long. With 2 bases removed from V and 3 bases from J, the gap between germline ends came to 14 bases. Germline CDR1 and CDR2: MGHRA and YSYEKL. In DNA form, the CDR3 reads TGCGCCAGCAGCCAACGACTTCGGGGAAGCTACGAGCAGTACTTC. This encodes CASSQRLRGSYEQYF.

This chain uses TRBV12-3 or TRBV12-4 with TRBJ2-3; D gene ambiguous. The V and J ends lost 8 bases and 0 bases respectively, with 9 bases between them. This CDR3 region has 13 residues. CDR3 sequence reads: CASGMLSTDTQYF. DNA for the CDR3: TGTGCCAGCGGGATGTTGAGCACAGATACGCAGTATTTT.

The chain has TRBV4-2 and TRBJ1-1; no clear D. The germline V gene encodes CDR1 LGHNA and CDR2 YNFKEQ. V was cut by 4 bases and J by 4 bases, with 10 bases left in between. The CDR3 is 13 residues long. The CDR3 coding sequence is TGTGCCAGCAGCCGCCCCAGCATCACTGAAGCTTTCTTT. Encoded protein: CASSRPSITEAFF.

The chain carries TRBV7-2 and TRBJ2-3, with D perhaps assigned TRBD1 or TRBD2 (6 bases each). Germline CDR1 and CDR2: SGHTA and FQGNSA. V gave up 3 bases and J gave up 2 bases, with 12 bases separating them. CDR3 length: 15 residues. CDR3 DNA: TGTGCCAGCAGCTTGGGTGGGGGGCACACAGATACGCAGTATTTT. Encoded protein: CASSLGGGHTDTQYF.

With regard to this clonotype: One end of the junction varies from germline; a read error may be responsible. V usage is TRBV20-1 and J usage is TRBJ2-3; a weak D match, TRBD2 (6 bases). CDR3 length equals 15 residues. Germline values: CDR1 DFQATT, CDR2 SNEGSKA (reference sequence). In DNA form, the CDR3 reads TGCTGTGCTAGCAACCCCGGGACTAGCACAGATACGCAGTATTTT. Translation: CCASNPGTSTDTQYF.

This clonotype occurred a few times. The chain employs TRBV6-1 and TRBJ1-2; 9 bases are shared with TRBD1. Losses at the gene ends were 6 bases for V and 9 bases for J; bases not matched to a gene: 11. The CDR3 sequence is 14 residues long. Germline V CDR1 and CDR2: MNHNS, SASEGT. CDR3 residues: CASSIDRGNSRYTF. The CDR3 DNA reads TGTGCCAGCAGCATTGACAGGGGGAATTCACGCTACACCTTC.